The 2 T cell receptor beta chains below were found in one sample sequenced in a study of cytomegalovirus exposure and HLA in healthy donors. With 60 Vbeta and 13 Jbeta primers, the PCR was carried out. Data came from immunoSEQ multiplex PCR; TCRdb stores just in-frame clones and leaves some out. The sample records some 150,000 clones, roughly 78% being singletons. Sequencing used PBMCs. All receptors derive from a man aged 50 or older in good health and CMV-seropositive.

The chain recombines TRBV27 with TRBJ2-5; 7 positions agree with TRBD2. The assigned J gene may be wrong: the sequence end matches TRBJ2-7 better. From germline, CDR1 is MNHEY and CDR2 SMNVEV (reference sequence). The CDR3 totals 11 residues. CDR3 in amino acids: CASRLAGEQYF. Written as DNA, the CDR3 is TGTGCCAGCAGGTTAGCGGGCGAGCAGTACTTC.

This chain joins TRBV5-1 and TRBJ2-1; TRBD2 matches 12 bases. The CDR3 runs 15 residues. Trimming at V came to 4 bases and at J to 10 bases, leaving 9 bases not matched to a gene. Germline V gene lookup returns CDR1 SGHRS and CDR2 YFSETQ. CDR3 region: CASSQGLAGRKEQFF. The CDR3 coding sequence is TGCGCCAGCAGCCAAGGACTAGCGGGAAGAAAAGAGCAGTTCTTC.